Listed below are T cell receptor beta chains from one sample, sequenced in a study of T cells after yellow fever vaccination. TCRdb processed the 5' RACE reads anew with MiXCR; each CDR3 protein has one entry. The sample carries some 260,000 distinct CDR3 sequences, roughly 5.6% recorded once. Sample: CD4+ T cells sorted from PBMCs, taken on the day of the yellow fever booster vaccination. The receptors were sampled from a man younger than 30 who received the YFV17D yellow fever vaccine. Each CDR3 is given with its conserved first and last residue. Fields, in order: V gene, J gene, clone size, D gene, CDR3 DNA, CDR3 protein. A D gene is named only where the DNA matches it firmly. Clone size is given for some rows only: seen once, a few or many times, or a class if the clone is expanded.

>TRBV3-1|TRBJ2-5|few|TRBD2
TGTGCCAGCAGCGCTAGCGGCAAAGAGACCCAGTACTTC
CASSASGKETQYF
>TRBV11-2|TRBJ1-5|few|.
TGTGCCAGCAGCCTAGGACCTAGGCAGCCCCAGCATTTT
CASSLGPRQPQHF
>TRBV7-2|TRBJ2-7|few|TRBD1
TGTGCCAGCAGCTTCCCGGACAGGGGAAGGTTCGAGCAGTACTTC
CASSFPDRGRFEQYF
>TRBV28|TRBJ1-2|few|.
TGTGCCAGCAGCCAACCGGGCTACACCTTC
CASSQPGYTF
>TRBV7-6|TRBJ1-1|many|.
TGTGCCAGCAGTTCCCGTCCGGGACGGGGATACACTGAAGCTTTCTTT
CASSSRPGRGYTEAFF
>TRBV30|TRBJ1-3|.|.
TGTGCCTGCTCTACAGGGACTGGAAACACCATATATTTT
CACSTGTGNTIYF
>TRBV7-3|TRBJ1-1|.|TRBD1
TGTGCCAGCAGTTACAGGGGGATAACTGAAGCTTTCTTT
CASSYRGITEAFF
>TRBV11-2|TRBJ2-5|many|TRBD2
TGTGCCAGCAGCTTAGATCTCCGGCTAGCGGCCCAAGAGACCCAGTACTTC
CASSLDLRLAAQETQYF
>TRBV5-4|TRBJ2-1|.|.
TGTGCCAGCAGCTTTGGACCTTCCCGCCGGCCTACAATGGACAATGAGCAGTTCTTC
CASSFGPSRRPTMDNEQFF
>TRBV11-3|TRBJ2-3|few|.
TGTGCCAGCAGCTTAGAGGGACGCCCCACAGATACGCAGTATTTT
CASSLEGRPTDTQYF
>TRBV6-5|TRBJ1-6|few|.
TGTGCCAGCAGCTCCCGACGGGGGAATTCACCCCTCCACTTT
CASSSRRGNSPLHF
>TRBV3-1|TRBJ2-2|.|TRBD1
TGTGCCAGCAGCCCCTTTATCGGGGGACAGGGACATCCCGGGGAGCTGTTTTTT
CASSPFIGGQGHPGELFF
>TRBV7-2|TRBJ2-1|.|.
TGTGCCAGCAGCTTAGGCGGTGCGATGTCCAATGAGCAGTTCTTC
CASSLGGAMSNEQFF
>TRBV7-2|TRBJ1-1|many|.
TGTGCCAGCAGCTTAAGTAGAGGGGTAATGAACACTGAAGCTTTCTTT
CASSLSRGVMNTEAFF
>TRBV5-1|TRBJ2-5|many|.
TGCGCCAGCAGCTTCGGCAGGAATGAAGAGACCCAGTACTTC
CASSFGRNEETQYF
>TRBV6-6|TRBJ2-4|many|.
TGTGCCAGCATTACGCAGGGGCGGGCGAACATTCAGTACTTC
CASITQGRANIQYF
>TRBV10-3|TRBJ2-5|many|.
TGTGCCATCAGTGAGTTAGCGGAGACCCAGTACTTC
CAISELAETQYF
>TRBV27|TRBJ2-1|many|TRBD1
TGTGCCAGCAGTTTCGAGACAGGGGGTGCTCGGCAGTTCTTC
CASSFETGGARQFF
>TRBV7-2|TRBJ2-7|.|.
TGTGCCAGCAGCTCACAAATTCCCTACGAGCAGTACTTC
CASSSQIPYEQYF
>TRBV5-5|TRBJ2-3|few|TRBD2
TGTGCCAGCAATCTGCGGGGGTCTAGCACAGATACGCAGTATTTT
CASNLRGSSTDTQYF
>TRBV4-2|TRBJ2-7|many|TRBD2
TGTGCCAGCAGCCAAGGCGGGACTACCTCCTACGAGCAGTACTTC
CASSQGGTTSYEQYF
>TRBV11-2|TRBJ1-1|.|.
TGTGCCAGCAGCTTACGGCTGGCTAGCTCTGAAGCTTTCTTT
CASSLRLASSEAFF
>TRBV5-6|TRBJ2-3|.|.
TGTGCCAGCAGCTCCGGACGTCCCCCCGGGACAGATACGCAGTATTTT
CASSSGRPPGTDTQYF
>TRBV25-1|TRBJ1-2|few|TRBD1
TGTGCCAGCAGTGCACAGGGGCCGTACTATGGCTACACCTTC
CASSAQGPYYGYTF
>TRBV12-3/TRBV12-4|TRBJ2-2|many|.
TGTGCCAGCAGTTTCAGGGTCACCGGGGAGCTGTTTTTT
CASSFRVTGELFF
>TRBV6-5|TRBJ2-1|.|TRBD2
TGTGCCAGCAGTGGCGGGACTAGCGGGAACTACAATGAGCAGTTCTTC
CASSGGTSGNYNEQFF
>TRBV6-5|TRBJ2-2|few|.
TGTGCCAGCAGGAACGGACGGACGAACACCGGGGAGCTGTTTTTT
CASRNGRTNTGELFF
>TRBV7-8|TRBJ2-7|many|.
TGTGCCAGTCGTGCGGGTAGATTCGGCTACGAGCAGTACTTC
CASRAGRFGYEQYF
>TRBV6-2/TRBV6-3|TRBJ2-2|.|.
TGTGCCAGCCGCCTCAGCGGGACAGGGAACACCGGGGAGCTGTTTTTT
CASRLSGTGNTGELFF
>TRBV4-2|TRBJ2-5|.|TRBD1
TGTGCCAGCAGCCCCACCGGGACAGCCCAAGAGACCCAGTACTTC
CASSPTGTAQETQYF
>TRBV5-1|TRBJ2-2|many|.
TGCGCCAGCAGCTTGGGGGTCACGAACACCGGGGAGCTGTTTTTT
CASSLGVTNTGELFF
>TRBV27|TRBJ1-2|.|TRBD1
TGTGCCAGCCGACAGGGTCCTAACTATGGCTACACCTTC
CASRQGPNYGYTF
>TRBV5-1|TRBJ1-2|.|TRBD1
TGCGCCAGCAGCTCTCCGGGACAGGGAAGGTCTGGCTACACCTTC
CASSSPGQGRSGYTF
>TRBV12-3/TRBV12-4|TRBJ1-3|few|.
TGTGCCAGCAGTTTAGGGGGATCCTTACCTGGAAACACCATATATTTT
CASSLGGSLPGNTIYF